Shown below are 4 T cell receptor beta chains from a single sample sequenced in a study of OX40 agonist ivuxolimab in advanced cancers. Assay: immunoSEQ multiplex PCR; the TCRdb copy retains only in-frame clones and omits some. The table has 80,000 to 100,000 clones, around 90% seen once; the top ten hold 0.5% to 0.55%. The sequencing used CD4+ or CD8+ T cells sorted from blood, collected in a trial of the OX40 agonist ivuxolimab. The origin of the receptors is an adult with an advanced solid tumor such as melanoma, head and neck, liver or kidney cancer.

The chain joins TRBV7-9 to TRBJ1-3, with 7 bases identical to TRBD1. Germline CDR1 and CDR2: SEHNR and FQNEAQ (reference sequence). The CDR3 is 17 residues long. After removal of 3 bases from V and 3 bases from J, the junction contained 11 bases not matched to a gene. CDR3 protein: CASSFYRGLVRGNTIYF. In DNA form, the CDR3 reads TGTGCCAGCAGCTTCTACAGGGGATTAGTCCGTGGAAACACCATATATTTT.

The chain employs TRBV18 and TRBJ2-2, with D uncertain. V gave up 2 bases and J gave up 4 bases, with 8 bases separating them. Germline CDR1 KGHSH, CDR2 LQKENI. This CDR3 contains 14 residues. CDR3 nucleotides: TGTGCCAGCTCACCAACGACAAGCACCGGGGAGCTGTTTTTT. Translating it yields CASSPTTSTGELFF. The full variable domain, in which reference TRBV18 and TRBJ2-2 provide the parts outside the CDR3, is NAGVMQNPRHLVRRRGQEARLRCSPMKGHSHVYWYRQLPEEGLKFMVYLQKENIIDESGMPKERFSAEFPKEGPSILRIQQVVRGDSAAYFCASSPTTSTGELFFGEGSRLTVL.

This rearrangement joins TRBV5-1 to TRBJ1-4; 8 nucleotides line up with TRBD1. The CDR3 is 13 residues long. With V trimmed by 4 bases and J by 8 bases, 4 bases remained unmatched. Germline V gene sequence: CDR1 SGHRS, CDR2 YFSETQ. The CDR3 DNA follows: TGCGCCAGCAGCGATGGACAGGGAGAAAAACTGTTTTTT. This sequence encodes CASSDGQGEKLFF.

The V and J genes are TRBV5-4 and TRBJ2-1; unclear D gene. The V gene's germline CDR1 is SGHNT and CDR2 YYREEE (reference sequence). V was cut by 0 bases and J by 2 bases, with 12 bases left in between. The CDR3 runs to 16 residues. In nucleotides, the CDR3 is TGTGCCAGCAGCTTGGCCAAGGGTTCCACCTACAATGAGCAGTTCTTC. Encoded protein: CASSLAKGSTYNEQFF.